These T cell receptor beta chains were read from a single sample in a study of T-cell reconstitution after alpha-beta-depleted transplantation in children. One entry per CDR3 protein, called by TCRdb with MiXCR from the PCR reads. The table has over 400,000 distinct CDR3 sequences, around 12% seen once; the top ten hold around 6%. Specimen: PBMCs from the stem cell graft donor, collected from the stem cell graft. Receptor source: a human donor who donated a stem cell graft to a child with combined immunodeficiency. The CDR3 runs from the conserved cysteine through the conserved F or W. The order of the fields is CDR3 DNA, CDR3 protein, J gene, V gene, D gene, CDR3 length, clone size. D genes are given only for firm matches. Rows may omit the clone size; those that give it use once, few, many or a size class.

CDR3 DNA: TGTGCCAGCAGCGTATCCAGCCGGGGTAAGCAGTATTTT; CDR3 protein: CASSVSSRGKQYF; J gene: TRBJ2-3; V gene: TRBV9; D gene: .; CDR3 length: 13; clone size: .
CDR3 DNA: TGCAGTGCCCCCCGGGCTGGGTACGAGCAGTACTTC; CDR3 protein: CSAPRAGYEQYF; J gene: TRBJ2-7; V gene: TRBV20-1; D gene: .; CDR3 length: 12; clone size: .
CDR3 DNA: TGTGCCAGCAGTACCGTCCCTTTCACACTGGAGACCCAGTACTTC; CDR3 protein: CASSTVPFTLETQYF; J gene: TRBJ2-5; V gene: TRBV12-3/TRBV12-4; D gene: .; CDR3 length: 15; clone size: .
CDR3 DNA: TGCGCCAGCAGCTTGCCCAAGGGGGTCGGCACAGATACGCAGTATTTT; CDR3 protein: CASSLPKGVGTDTQYF; J gene: TRBJ2-3; V gene: TRBV5-1; D gene: .; CDR3 length: 16; clone size: many
CDR3 DNA: TGTGCCAGCAGTTTTCCCTCGGAGACGAGCTCCTATAATTCACCCCTCCACTTT; CDR3 protein: CASSFPSETSSYNSPLHF; J gene: TRBJ1-6; V gene: TRBV28; D gene: .; CDR3 length: 18; clone size: few
CDR3 DNA: TGTGCCAGCAGCTTAGGACATGTTCAGCCCCAGCATTTT; CDR3 protein: CASSLGHVQPQHF; J gene: TRBJ1-5; V gene: TRBV11-2; D gene: .; CDR3 length: 13; clone size: .
CDR3 DNA: TGTGCCAGCAGCCCGGACTCCCCGCTAAGGACCCAGTACTTC; CDR3 protein: CASSPDSPLRTQYF; J gene: TRBJ2-5; V gene: TRBV11-1; D gene: .; CDR3 length: 14; clone size: .
CDR3 DNA: TGTGCCAGCAGCCCCCCCGGGTTAGGGGATGGCTACACCTTC; CDR3 protein: CASSPPGLGDGYTF; J gene: TRBJ1-2; V gene: TRBV7-9; D gene: .; CDR3 length: 14; clone size: .
CDR3 DNA: TGTGCCACCAGTGATTCCCGCAACAGGCCCACAGATACGCAGTATTTT; CDR3 protein: CATSDSRNRPTDTQYF; J gene: TRBJ2-3; V gene: TRBV24-1; D gene: .; CDR3 length: 16; clone size: .
CDR3 DNA: TGTGCCAGCAGCTTAGTACTTGGGACTAGCGGGAGTGGGCAGCTCTTC; CDR3 protein: CASSLVLGTSGSGQLF; J gene: TRBJ2-1; V gene: TRBV7-9; D gene: TRBD2; CDR3 length: 16; clone size: .
CDR3 DNA: TGTGCCAGCAGCCCCAGTAACAGCGGGTATGGCTACACCTTC; CDR3 protein: CASSPSNSGYGYTF; J gene: TRBJ1-2; V gene: TRBV14; D gene: .; CDR3 length: 14; clone size: many
CDR3 DNA: TGTGCCAGCTGTAGCGACCCTCCATGGGAGACCCAGTACTTC; CDR3 protein: CASCSDPPWETQYF; J gene: TRBJ2-5; V gene: TRBV2; D gene: .; CDR3 length: 14; clone size: .
CDR3 DNA: TGTGCCAGCAGTTTAAATCCGGTGGAGGGAGCTTTCTTT; CDR3 protein: CASSLNPVEGAFF; J gene: TRBJ1-1; V gene: TRBV27; D gene: .; CDR3 length: 13; clone size: .